This T cell receptor (beta chain) was captured by sequencing in a study of blood T cell repertoires in COVID-19. Study background: Acute and convalescent COVID-19 samples came from the United States, Italy and Spain. Sample material is recorded as cDNA or gDNA derived from T cells, B-cell-depleted T cells, or PBMCs.

Germline loops: CDR1 GTSNPN, CDR2 SVGIG (reference sequence). CDR3 length: 14 residues. V was clipped by 3 bases and J by 3 bases; unmatched bases: 7. Seattle enrolled patients during active infection and tracked them longitudinally. As processed by the authors: How many nucleated cells were present was estimated from reference gene primer amplification. The assay was immunoSEQ multiplex PCR, and TCRdb's table has in-frame clones only and misses some. The V and J calls and clone size come from that table; D and trimming were worked out from the DNA. The sample records approximately 300,000 clones, around 92% being singletons.

Sequenced: peripheral blood. This TCR was recovered from a woman in her twenties or thirties with COVID-19, enrolled during active disease. This chain joins TRBV30 and TRBJ1-1; 7 bases align to TRBD1. CDR3 sequence reads: CAWSPTGRHTEAFF. As DNA, the CDR3 is TGTGCCTGGAGCCCGACAGGGAGGCACACTGAAGCTTTCTTT. The full variable domain, rest sourced from reference TRBV30 and TRBJ1-1, is SQTIHQWPATLVQPVGSPLSLECTVEGTSNPNLYWYRQAAGRGLQLLFYSVGIGQISSEVPQNLSASRPQDRQFILSSKKLLLSDSGFYLCAWSPTGRHTEAFFGQGTRLTVV.